This TCR beta chain was documented in a study of CD4 T cells in relation to SARS-CoV-2 and coronaviruses. CD4+ T cells from unexposed donors were obtained before the COVID-19 pandemic (2011-2018). Produced via immunoSEQ multiplex PCR; TCRdb's table is partial and in-frame only. The sample records about 59,000 clones, roughly 90% being singletons. CDR1 is MGHRA and CDR2 is YSYEKL in the germline V gene. This CDR3 has 15 amino acids. V lost 4 bases and J lost 0; bases outside the gene matches: 5. Sequencing used memory CD4+ T cells from PBMCs. The chain links TRBV4-1 to TRBJ1-1; TRBD1 matches 7 bases. The source is a human donor in good health. Written as DNA, the CDR3 is TGCGCCAGCAGCCTGATAACAGGGGTGAACACTGAAGCTTTCTTT. This translates into CASSLITGVNTEAFF.